This TCR beta chain emerged from a study of T cell responses to AZD1222 COVID-19 vaccine. This clone came up once. The antigen remains undetermined. Germline CDR1 SGHNT, CDR2 YYREEE (reference sequence). This CDR3 is 15 amino acids long. J gave up 6 bases and V 5 bases, and 13 bases lay outside the gene matches. Study outcomes and limitations: Across spike, vaccine-associated CD4 TCRs were found, dominant at 160-218 and 743-854. Clonal diversity was possibly underestimated, and white British individuals and females predominated among donors. As reported, nearly half of all spike-specific TCRs target variant regions that are unmutated.

Repertoires were generated with immunoSEQ multiplex PCR, while TCRdb's copy carries only in-frame clones and drops some. The table includes about 56,000 clones, 80% to 90% detected once. The receptor comes from an adult in good health. This sequence joins TRBV5-4 and TRBJ1-2, with TRBD1 identical over 7 bases. Specimen: peripheral blood, collected on day 0 of AZD1222 vaccination. CDR3 nucleotides: TGTGCCAGCAGTTTAACGTCCACAGGGGTCAATGGCTACACCTTC. It translates to CASSLTSTGVNGYTF.